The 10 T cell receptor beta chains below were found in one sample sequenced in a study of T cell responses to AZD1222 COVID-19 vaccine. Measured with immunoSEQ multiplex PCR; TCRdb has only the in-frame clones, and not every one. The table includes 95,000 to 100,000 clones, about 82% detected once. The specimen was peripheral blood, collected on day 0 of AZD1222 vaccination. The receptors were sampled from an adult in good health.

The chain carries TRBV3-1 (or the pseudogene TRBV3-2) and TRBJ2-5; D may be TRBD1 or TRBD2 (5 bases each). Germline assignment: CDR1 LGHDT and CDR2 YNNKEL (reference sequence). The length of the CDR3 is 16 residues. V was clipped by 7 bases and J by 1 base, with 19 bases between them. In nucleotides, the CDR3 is TGTGCCAGCACCCAGACCTTTGGGGGACGCCAAGAGACCCAGTACTTC. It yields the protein CASTQTFGGRQETQYF.

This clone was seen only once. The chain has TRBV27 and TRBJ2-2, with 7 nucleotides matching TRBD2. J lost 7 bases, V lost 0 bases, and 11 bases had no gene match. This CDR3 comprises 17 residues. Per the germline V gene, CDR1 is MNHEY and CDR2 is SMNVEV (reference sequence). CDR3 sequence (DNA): TGTGCCAGCAGTTTATCTAGCGGGCCATTCACGTACGGGGAGCTGTTTTTT. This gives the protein CASSLSSGPFTYGELFF.

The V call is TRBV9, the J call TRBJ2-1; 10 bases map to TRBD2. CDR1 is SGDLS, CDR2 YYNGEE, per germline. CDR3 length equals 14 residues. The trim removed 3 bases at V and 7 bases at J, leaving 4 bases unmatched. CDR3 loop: CASSALLAGNEQFF. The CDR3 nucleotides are TGTGCCAGCAGCGCGTTACTAGCGGGGAATGAGCAGTTCTTC.

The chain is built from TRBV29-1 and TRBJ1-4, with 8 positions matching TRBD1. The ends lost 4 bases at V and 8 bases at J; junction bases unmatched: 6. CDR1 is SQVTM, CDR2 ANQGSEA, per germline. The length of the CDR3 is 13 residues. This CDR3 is CSVVDRGREKLFF. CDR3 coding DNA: TGCAGCGTTGTTGACAGGGGAAGGGAAAAACTGTTTTTT.

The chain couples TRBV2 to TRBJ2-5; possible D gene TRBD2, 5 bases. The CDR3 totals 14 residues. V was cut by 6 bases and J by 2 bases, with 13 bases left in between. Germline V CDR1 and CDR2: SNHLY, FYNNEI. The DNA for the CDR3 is TGTGCCAGCAGGAGGAGCGGCCTTCAAGAGACCCAGTACTTC. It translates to CASRRSGLQETQYF.

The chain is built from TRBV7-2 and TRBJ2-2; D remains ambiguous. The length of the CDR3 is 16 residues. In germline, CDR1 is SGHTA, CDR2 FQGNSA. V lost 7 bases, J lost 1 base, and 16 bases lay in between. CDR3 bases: TGTGCCAGCACCTCCCCCTCTAGGTTGAACACCGGGGAGCTGTTTTTT. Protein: CASTSPSRLNTGELFF.

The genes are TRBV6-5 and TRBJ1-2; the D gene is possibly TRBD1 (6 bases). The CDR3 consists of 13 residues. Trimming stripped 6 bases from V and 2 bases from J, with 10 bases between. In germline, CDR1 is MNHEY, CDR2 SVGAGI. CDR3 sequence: CASSPTGNYGYTF. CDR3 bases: TGTGCCAGCAGCCCGACAGGAAACTATGGCTACACCTTC.

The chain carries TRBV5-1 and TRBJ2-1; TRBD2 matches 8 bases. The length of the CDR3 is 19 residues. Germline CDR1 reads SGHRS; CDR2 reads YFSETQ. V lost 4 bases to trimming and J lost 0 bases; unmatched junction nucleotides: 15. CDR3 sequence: CASSPEGTSGRPSYNEQFF. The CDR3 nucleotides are TGCGCCAGCAGCCCTGAAGGAACTAGCGGCCGTCCCTCCTACAATGAGCAGTTCTTC.

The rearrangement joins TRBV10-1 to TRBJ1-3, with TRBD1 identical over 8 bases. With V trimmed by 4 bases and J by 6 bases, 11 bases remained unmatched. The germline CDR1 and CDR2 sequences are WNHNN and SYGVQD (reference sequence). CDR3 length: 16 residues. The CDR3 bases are TGCGCCAGCAGTGGCATTCCCGGGACAGGCGAAAACACCATATATTTT. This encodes CASSGIPGTGENTIYF.

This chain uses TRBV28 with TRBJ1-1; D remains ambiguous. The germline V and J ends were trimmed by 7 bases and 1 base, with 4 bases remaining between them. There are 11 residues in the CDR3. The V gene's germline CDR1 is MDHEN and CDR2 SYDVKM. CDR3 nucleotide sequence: TGTGCCAGCACCTGGAACACTGAAGCTTTCTTT. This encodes CASTWNTEAFF.